This entry describes one TCR beta chain. Under the authors' procedure: Amplification of reference gene primers provided the estimated nucleated cell counts. TCRdb keeps only in-frame clones here, not all; method: immunoSEQ multiplex PCR. From that table come the V and J calls and clone size; the DNA was used to work out D and trimming. The repertoire holds about 130,000 clones, with about four fifths as singletons. The data are from a study of blood T cell repertoires in COVID-19. Background on the study: The United States, Italy and Spain were the sources of the acute and convalescent COVID-19 samples. T cells, B-cell-depleted T cells, or PBMCs supplied cDNA or gDNA.

Looked up from germline, CDR1 is SGHDT and CDR2 is YYEEEE. This CDR3 is 15 amino acids long. V was pared by 4 bases and J by 8 bases, with 18 bases between. The clonotype was recovered from a woman in her 50s with acute or convalescent COVID-19. The sample comprised peripheral blood. The chain recombines TRBV5-6 with TRBJ1-4; perhaps TRBD1 as D (6 bases). CDR3 sequence reads: CASSKIGQRLEKLFF. The CDR3 DNA sequence: TGTGCCAGCAGCAAAATAGGACAGCGTTTGGAAAAACTGTTTTTT.